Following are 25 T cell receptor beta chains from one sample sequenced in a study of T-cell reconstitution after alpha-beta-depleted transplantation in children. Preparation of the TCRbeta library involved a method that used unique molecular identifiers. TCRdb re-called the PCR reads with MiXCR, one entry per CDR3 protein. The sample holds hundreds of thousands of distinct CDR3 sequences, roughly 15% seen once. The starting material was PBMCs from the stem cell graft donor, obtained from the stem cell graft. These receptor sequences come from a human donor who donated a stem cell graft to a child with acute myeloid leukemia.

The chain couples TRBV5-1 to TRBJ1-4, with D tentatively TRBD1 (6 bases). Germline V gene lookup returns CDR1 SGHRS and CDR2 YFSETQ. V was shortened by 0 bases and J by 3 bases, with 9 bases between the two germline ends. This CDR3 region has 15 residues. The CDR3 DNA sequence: TGCGCCAGCAGCTTGGCCGGGACACCTAATGAAAAACTGTTTTTT. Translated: CASSLAGTPNEKLFF.

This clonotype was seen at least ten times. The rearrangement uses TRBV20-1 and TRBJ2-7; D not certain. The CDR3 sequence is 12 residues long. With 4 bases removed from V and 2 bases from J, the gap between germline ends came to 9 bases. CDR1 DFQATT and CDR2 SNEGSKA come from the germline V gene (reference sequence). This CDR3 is CSAIDLTYEQYF. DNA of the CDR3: TGCAGTGCTATCGACCTGACCTACGAGCAGTACTTC.

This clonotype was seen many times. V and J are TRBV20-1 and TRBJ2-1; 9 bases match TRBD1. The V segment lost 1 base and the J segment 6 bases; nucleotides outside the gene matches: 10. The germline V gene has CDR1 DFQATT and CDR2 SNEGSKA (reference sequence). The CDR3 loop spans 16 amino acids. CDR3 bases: TGCAGTGCTAGAGCGGGGCGGACAGGGGCGGGCAATGAGCAGTTCTTC. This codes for CSARAGRTGAGNEQFF.

The CDR3 nucleotides read TGCGCCAGCAGTGAAGGGGGGACCCAAGAGACCCAGTACTTC. Translated: CASSEGGTQETQYF. The gene calls are TRBV10-2 and TRBJ2-5; D is possibly TRBD1 or TRBD2 (6 bases each). Germline V gives CDR1 WSHSY, CDR2 SAAADI. CDR3 length: 14 amino acids. V was shortened by 3 bases and J by 1 base, with 9 bases between the two germline ends.

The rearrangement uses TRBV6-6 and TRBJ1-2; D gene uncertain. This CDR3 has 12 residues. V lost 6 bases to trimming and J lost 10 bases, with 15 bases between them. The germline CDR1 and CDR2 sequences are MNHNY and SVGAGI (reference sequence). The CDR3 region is CASRQRLEDYTF. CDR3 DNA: TGTGCCAGCAGACAACGACTCGAAGACTACACCTTC.

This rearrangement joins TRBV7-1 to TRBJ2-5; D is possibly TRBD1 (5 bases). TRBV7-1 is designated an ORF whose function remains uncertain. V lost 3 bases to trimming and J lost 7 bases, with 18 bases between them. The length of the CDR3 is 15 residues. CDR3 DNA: TGTGCCAGCAGCTCCCGGGTAGAAGGGGCCGCGACCCAGTACTTC. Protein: CASSSRVEGAATQYF.

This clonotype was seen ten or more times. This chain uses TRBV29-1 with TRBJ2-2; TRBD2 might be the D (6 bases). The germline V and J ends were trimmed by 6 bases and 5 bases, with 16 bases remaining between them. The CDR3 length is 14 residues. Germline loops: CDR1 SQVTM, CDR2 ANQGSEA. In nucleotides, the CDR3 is TGCAGCGTGGACCGGGGGTCGGGGACCGGGGAGCTGTTTTTT. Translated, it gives CSVDRGSGTGELFF.

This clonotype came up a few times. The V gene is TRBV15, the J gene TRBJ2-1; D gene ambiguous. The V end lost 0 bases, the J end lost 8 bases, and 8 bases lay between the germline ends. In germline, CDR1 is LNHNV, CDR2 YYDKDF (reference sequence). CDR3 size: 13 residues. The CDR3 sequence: CATSRERNDEQFF. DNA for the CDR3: TGTGCCACCAGCAGAGAGAGGAATGATGAGCAGTTCTTC.

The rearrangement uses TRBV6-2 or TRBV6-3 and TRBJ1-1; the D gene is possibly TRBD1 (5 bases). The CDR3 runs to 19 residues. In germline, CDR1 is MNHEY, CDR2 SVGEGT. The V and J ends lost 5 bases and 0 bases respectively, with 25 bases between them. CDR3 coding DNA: TGTGCCAGCAGTGGACTGGTTAGATCGACAGCTTACTTGAACACTGAAGCTTTCTTT. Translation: CASSGLVRSTAYLNTEAFF.

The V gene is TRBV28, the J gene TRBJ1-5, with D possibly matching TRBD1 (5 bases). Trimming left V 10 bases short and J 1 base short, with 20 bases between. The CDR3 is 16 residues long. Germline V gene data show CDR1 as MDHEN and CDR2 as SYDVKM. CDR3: CAMGPGRGGSNQPQHF. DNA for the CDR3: TGTGCCATGGGCCCCGGGAGGGGCGGGAGCAATCAGCCCCAGCATTTT.

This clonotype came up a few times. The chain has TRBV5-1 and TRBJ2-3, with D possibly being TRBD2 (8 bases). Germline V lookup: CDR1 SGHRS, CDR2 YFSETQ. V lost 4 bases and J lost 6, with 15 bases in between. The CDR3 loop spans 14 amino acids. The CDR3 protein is CASSLGQRGDTQYF. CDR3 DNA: TGCGCCAGCAGCCTGGGACAGCGGGGGGATACGCAGTATTTT.

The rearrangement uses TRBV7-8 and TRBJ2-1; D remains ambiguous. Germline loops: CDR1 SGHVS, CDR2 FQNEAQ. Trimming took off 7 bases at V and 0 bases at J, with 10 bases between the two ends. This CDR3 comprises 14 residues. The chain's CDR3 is CASTPPGSYNEQFF. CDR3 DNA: TGTGCCAGCACCCCTCCCGGCTCCTACAATGAGCAGTTCTTC.

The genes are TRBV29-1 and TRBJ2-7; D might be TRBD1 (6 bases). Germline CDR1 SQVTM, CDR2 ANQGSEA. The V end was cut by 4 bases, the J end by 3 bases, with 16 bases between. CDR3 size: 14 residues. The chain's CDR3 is CSVVLSTGFYEQYF. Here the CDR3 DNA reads TGCAGCGTTGTCTTGTCGACAGGCTTCTACGAGCAGTACTTC.

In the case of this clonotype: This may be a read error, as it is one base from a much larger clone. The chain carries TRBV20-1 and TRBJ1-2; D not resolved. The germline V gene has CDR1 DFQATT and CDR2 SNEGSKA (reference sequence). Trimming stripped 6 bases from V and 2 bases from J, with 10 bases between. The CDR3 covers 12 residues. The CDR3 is CSASGHNYGYTF. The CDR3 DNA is TGCAGTGCCAGTGGCCACAACTATGGCTACACCTTC.

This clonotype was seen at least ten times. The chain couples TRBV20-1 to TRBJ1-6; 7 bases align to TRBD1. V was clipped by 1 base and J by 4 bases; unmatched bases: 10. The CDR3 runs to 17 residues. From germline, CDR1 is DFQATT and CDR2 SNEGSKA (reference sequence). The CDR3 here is CSARAGRGGSYNSPLHF. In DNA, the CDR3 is TGCAGTGCTAGAGCGGGCAGGGGGGGCTCATATAATTCACCCCTCCACTTT.

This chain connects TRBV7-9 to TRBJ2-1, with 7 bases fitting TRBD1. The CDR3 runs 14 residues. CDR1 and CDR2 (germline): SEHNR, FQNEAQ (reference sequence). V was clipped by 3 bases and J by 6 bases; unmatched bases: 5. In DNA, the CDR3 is TGTGCCAGCAGCTTCCCCGGGACAGCCAATGAGCAGTTCTTC. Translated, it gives CASSFPGTANEQFF.

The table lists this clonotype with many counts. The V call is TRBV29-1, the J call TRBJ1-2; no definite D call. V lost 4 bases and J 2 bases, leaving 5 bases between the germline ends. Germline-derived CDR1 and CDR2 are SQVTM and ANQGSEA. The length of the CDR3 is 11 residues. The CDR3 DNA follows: TGCAGCGTTGCGACGAACTATGGCTACACCTTC. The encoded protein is CSVATNYGYTF.

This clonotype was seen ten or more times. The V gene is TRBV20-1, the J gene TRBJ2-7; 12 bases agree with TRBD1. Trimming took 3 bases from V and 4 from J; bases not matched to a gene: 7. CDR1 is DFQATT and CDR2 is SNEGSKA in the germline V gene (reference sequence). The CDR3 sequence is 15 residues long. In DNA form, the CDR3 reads TGCAGTGCTAGCGCCTCGGGACAGGGGGCTTACGAGCAGTACTTC. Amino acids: CSASASGQGAYEQYF.

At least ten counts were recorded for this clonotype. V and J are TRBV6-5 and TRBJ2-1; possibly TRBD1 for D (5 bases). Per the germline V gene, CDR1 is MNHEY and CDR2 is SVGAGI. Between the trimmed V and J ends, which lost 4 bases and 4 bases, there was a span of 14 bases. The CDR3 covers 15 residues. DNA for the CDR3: TGTGCCAGCAGTTTCAACCTGGGGCCTTACAATGAGCAGTTCTTC. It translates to CASSFNLGPYNEQFF.

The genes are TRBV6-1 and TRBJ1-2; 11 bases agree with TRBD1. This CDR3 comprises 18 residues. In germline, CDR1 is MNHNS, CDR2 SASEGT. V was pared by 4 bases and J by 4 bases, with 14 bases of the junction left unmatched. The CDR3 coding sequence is TGTGCCAGCAGTGGAGAACCGGACAGGGGGCAATTCAGCTATGGCTACACCTTC. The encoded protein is CASSGEPDRGQFSYGYTF.

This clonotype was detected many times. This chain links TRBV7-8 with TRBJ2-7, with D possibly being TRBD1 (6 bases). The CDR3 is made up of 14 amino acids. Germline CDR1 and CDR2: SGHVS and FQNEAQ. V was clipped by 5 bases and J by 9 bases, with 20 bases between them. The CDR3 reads CASSHNRDTKAQYV. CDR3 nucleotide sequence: TGTGCCAGCAGCCACAACCGGGACACCAAAGCGCAGTACGTC.

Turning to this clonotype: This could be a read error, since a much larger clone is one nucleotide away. The CDR3 sequence is CSAILRDRGYEPYF. The DNA for the CDR3 is TGCAGCGCAATCCTCAGGGATAGAGGTTACGAGCCGTACTTC. The chain couples TRBV29-1 to TRBJ2-7, with D maybe TRBD1 (5 bases). The CDR3 spans 14 residues. The germline V gene encodes CDR1 SQVTM and CDR2 ANQGSEA.

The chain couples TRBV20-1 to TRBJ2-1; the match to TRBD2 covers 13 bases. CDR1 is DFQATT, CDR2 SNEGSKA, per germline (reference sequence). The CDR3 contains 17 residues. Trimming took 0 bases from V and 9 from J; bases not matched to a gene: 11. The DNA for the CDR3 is TGCAGTGCTAGAGATCCCCTTACTAGCGGGGGGGCCGGTGAGCAGTTCTTC. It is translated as CSARDPLTSGGAGEQFF.

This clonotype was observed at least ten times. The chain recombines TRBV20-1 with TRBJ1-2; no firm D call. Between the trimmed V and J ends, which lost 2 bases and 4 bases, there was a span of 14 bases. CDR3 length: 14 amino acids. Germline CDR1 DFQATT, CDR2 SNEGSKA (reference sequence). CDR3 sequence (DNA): TGCAGTGCTAGACTCCCCGGGGTCGGCTATGGCTACACCTTC. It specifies CSARLPGVGYGYTF.

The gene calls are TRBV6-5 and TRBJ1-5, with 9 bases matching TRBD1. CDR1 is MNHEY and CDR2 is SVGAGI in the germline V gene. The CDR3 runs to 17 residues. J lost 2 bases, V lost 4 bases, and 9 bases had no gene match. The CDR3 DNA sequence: TGTGCCAGCAGTTCCTCCACGACAGGGGGAGGCAATCAGCCCCAGCATTTT. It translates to CASSSSTTGGGNQPQHF.